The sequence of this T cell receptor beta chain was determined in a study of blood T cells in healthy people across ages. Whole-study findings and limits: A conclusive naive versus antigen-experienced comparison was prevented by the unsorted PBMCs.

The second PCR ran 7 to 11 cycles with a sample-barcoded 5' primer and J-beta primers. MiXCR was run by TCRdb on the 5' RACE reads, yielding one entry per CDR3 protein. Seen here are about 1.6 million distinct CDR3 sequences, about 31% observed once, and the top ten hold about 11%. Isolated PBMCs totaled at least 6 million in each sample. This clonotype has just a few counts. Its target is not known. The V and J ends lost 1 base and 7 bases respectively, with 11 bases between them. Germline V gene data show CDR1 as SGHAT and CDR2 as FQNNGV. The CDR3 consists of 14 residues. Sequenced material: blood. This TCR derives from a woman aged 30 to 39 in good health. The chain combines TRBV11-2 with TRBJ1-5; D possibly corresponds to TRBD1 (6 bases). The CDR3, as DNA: TGTGCCAGCAGCTTAGCCAGGACAGACCAGCCCCAGCATTTT. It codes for CASSLARTDQPQHF. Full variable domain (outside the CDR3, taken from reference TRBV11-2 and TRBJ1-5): EAGVAQSPRYKIIEKRQSVAFWCNPISGHATLYWYQQILGQGPKLLIQFQNNGVVDDSQLPKDRFSAERLKGVDSTLKIQPAKLEDSAVYLCASSLARTDQPQHFGDGTRLSIL.